A single sample is the source of the 27 T cell receptor beta chains below, sequenced in a study of OX40 agonist ivuxolimab in advanced cancers. Clones were read by immunoSEQ multiplex PCR, and TCRdb kept only the in-frame ones, dropping some. Of 70,000 to 95,000 clones listed, roughly 92% are singletons. The sequencing here drew on CD4+ or CD8+ T cells sorted from blood, taken in a trial of the OX40 agonist ivuxolimab. These TCRs come from an adult with an advanced solid tumor such as melanoma, head and neck, liver or kidney cancer.

V usage is TRBV4-1 and J usage is TRBJ1-1; TRBD1 matches 8 bases. This CDR3 spans 15 amino acids. Germline V gives CDR1 MGHRA, CDR2 YSYEKL. V gave up 1 base and J gave up 5 bases; unmatched junction bases: 6. The CDR3 loop reads CASSQVDRAGTEAFF. The CDR3 DNA sequence: TGCGCCAGCAGCCAAGTGGACAGGGCGGGGACTGAAGCTTTCTTT.

The CDR3 sequence is CASSPRTFEQFF. The CDR3 DNA reads TGTGCCAGCAGCCCGCGGACGTTTGAGCAGTTCTTC. The chain has TRBV7-9 and TRBJ2-1; D is unresolved. The CDR3 spans 12 residues. Germline V gene sequence: CDR1 SEHNR, CDR2 FQNEAQ (reference sequence). With 5 bases removed from V and 9 bases from J, the gap between germline ends came to 11 bases.

The gene calls are TRBV9 and TRBJ1-1, with D possibly being TRBD1 (6 bases). CDR3 length: 16 amino acids. The V end lost 2 bases, the J end lost 5 bases, and 19 bases lay between the germline ends. The germline V gene encodes CDR1 SGDLS and CDR2 YYNGEE. As DNA, the CDR3 is TGTGCCAGCAGCGTGGGGGACAATTGGGGGCGAACTGAAGCTTTCTTT. Protein product: CASSVGDNWGRTEAFF. The full variable domain, rest sourced from reference TRBV9 and TRBJ1-1, is DSGVTQTPKHLITATGQRVTLRCSPRSGDLSVYWYQQSLDQGLQFLIQYYNGEERAKGNILERFSAQQFPDLHSELNLSSLELGDSALYFCASSVGDNWGRTEAFFGQGTRLTVV.

The chain uses TRBV5-1 and TRBJ2-7; TRBD1 matches at 9 bases. CDR3 length: 14 residues. The V segment lost 1 base and the J segment 4 bases; nucleotides outside the gene matches: 3. Germline V gene lookup returns CDR1 SGHRS and CDR2 YFSETQ. In nucleotides, the CDR3 is TGCGCCAGCAGCTTGACAGGGGGCGATTACGAGCAGTACTTC. Protein product: CASSLTGGDYEQYF.

The CDR3 sequence is CAWIQGSNSPLHF. The CDR3 nucleotides are TGTGCCTGGATCCAGGGGTCCAATTCACCCCTCCACTTT. The rearrangement links TRBV30 to TRBJ1-6; D might be TRBD1 (6 bases). This CDR3 comprises 13 residues. From germline, CDR1 is GTSNPN and CDR2 SVGIG (reference sequence). Trimming pared 4 bases from V and 7 bases from J, leaving 11 bases between.

The chain couples TRBV5-8 to TRBJ1-1, with D possibly TRBD1 on 6 matching bases. The CDR3 runs to 15 residues. The germline V and J ends were trimmed by 2 bases and 0 bases, with 11 bases remaining between them. CDR1 and CDR2 from the germline V gene are SGHTS and YDEGEE. CDR3 DNA sequence: TGTGCCAGCAGCTTAGGGGGGGGCATGAACACTGAAGCTTTCTTT. Residues: CASSLGGGMNTEAFF.

The chain carries TRBV18 and TRBJ2-1, with a possible D match to TRBD1 (6 bases). V gave up 0 bases and J gave up 9 bases, with 12 bases separating them. This CDR3 contains 14 residues. The V gene's germline CDR1 is KGHSH and CDR2 LQKENI. CDR3 DNA: TGTGCCAGCTCACCACCGATCAGACAGGTTGAGCAGTTCTTC. Its protein product is CASSPPIRQVEQFF.

The chain recombines TRBV19 with TRBJ2-7, with TRBD1 identical over 9 bases. CDR1 is LNHDA and CDR2 is SQIVND in the germline V gene (reference sequence). The ends lost 6 bases at V and 2 bases at J; junction bases unmatched: 11. This CDR3 contains 16 residues. CDR3 DNA sequence: TGTGCCAGTAGCCACCGGCCGGGACAGGGTACCTACGAGCAGTACTTC. Its protein is CASSHRPGQGTYEQYF. Full variable domain (remainder filled in from reference TRBV19 and TRBJ2-7): DGGITQSPKYLFRKEGQNVTLSCEQNLNHDAMYWYRQDPGQGLRLIYYSQIVNDFQKGDIAEGYSVSREKKESFPLTVTSAQKNPTAFYLCASSHRPGQGTYEQYFGPGTRLTVT.

The gene calls are TRBV9 and TRBJ1-2; the match to TRBD1 covers 7 bases. The germline gives CDR1 SGDLS, CDR2 YYNGEE. V lost 3 bases and J lost 5; bases outside the gene matches: 7. This CDR3 is 14 amino acids long. CDR3 bases: TGTGCCAGCAGCGGCCCAGGGGGAGGGTATGGCTACACCTTC. Translation gives CASSGPGGGYGYTF.

The genes are TRBV4-2 and TRBJ1-2; D gene ambiguous. Germline V gene sequence: CDR1 LGHNA, CDR2 YNFKEQ. This CDR3 region has 15 residues. V dropped 1 base and J dropped 1 base, with 10 bases sitting between them. CDR3 in DNA: TGTGCCAGCAGCCAAGGGCCCACGTTTAACTATGGCTACACCTTC. This translates into CASSQGPTFNYGYTF.

The rearrangement joins TRBV6-1 to TRBJ1-1, with D unresolved. V lost 5 bases to trimming and J lost 11 bases, with 9 bases between them. The CDR3 spans 10 residues. Germline-derived CDR1 and CDR2 are MNHNS and SASEGT. CDR3 sequence (DNA): TGTGCCAGCAGTACCACGGGGGCTTTCTTT. Translating it yields CASSTTGAFF.

The J gene is TRBJ2-3, the V gene TRBV6-1; D remains ambiguous. The ends were cut back, 0 bases at V and 6 bases at J, with 13 bases in the middle. The CDR3 loop spans 15 amino acids. The V gene's germline CDR1 is MNHNS and CDR2 SASEGT. The CDR3 DNA reads TGTGCCAGCAGTGAAGCGGTGGGATACGGGGATACGCAGTATTTT. It yields the protein CASSEAVGYGDTQYF.

V usage is TRBV7-6 and J usage is TRBJ2-5; 7 nucleotides line up with TRBD2. The CDR3 totals 18 residues. The V gene end was trimmed by 0 bases and the J gene end by 3 bases; junction bases not matched to a gene: 13. Per the germline V gene, CDR1 is SGHVS and CDR2 is FNYEAQ. DNA for the CDR3: TGTGCCAGCAGCTTAGCGTGGCTAGCGGCGGCCAAGGAAGAGACCCAGTACTTC. Residues: CASSLAWLAAAKEETQYF.

This clone came up once. The chain is built from TRBV29-1 and TRBJ1-4, with a weak D call TRBD1 (5 bases). CDR1 is SQVTM and CDR2 is ANQGSEA in the germline V gene. The germline V and J ends were trimmed by 0 bases and 0 bases, with 8 bases remaining between them. The CDR3 consists of 15 residues. The CDR3: CSVEDGGATNEKLFF. DNA of the CDR3: TGCAGCGTTGAAGATGGGGGAGCAACTAATGAAAAACTGTTTTTT.

This clone came up once. The chain joins TRBV19 to TRBJ1-2, with a tentative D call TRBD1 (5 bases). Per the germline V gene, CDR1 is LNHDA and CDR2 is SQIVND (reference sequence). V lost 3 bases and J 0 bases, leaving 14 bases between the germline ends. CDR3 length: 16 residues. CDR3 region: CASSIQGADSNYGYTF. Written as DNA, the CDR3 is TGTGCCAGTAGTATTCAGGGAGCCGATTCTAACTATGGCTACACCTTC.

The chain uses TRBV5-5 and TRBJ2-7; D call uncertain. Trimming removed 0 bases from V and 5 bases from J, with 12 bases in between. This CDR3 spans 14 amino acids. Germline CDR1 is SGHKS and CDR2 is YYEKEE (reference sequence). The CDR3 loop reads CASSLGQSSNEQYF. CDR3 nucleotides: TGTGCCAGCAGCTTGGGTCAGTCGAGTAACGAGCAGTACTTC. The full variable domain, rest sourced from reference TRBV5-5 and TRBJ2-7, is DAGVTQSPTHLIKTRGQQVTLRCSPISGHKSVSWYQQVLGQGPQFIFQYYEKEERGRGNFPDRFSARQFPNYSSELNVNALLLGDSALYLCASSLGQSSNEQYFGPGTRLTVT.

This clone appeared a few times. The chain employs TRBV6-5 and TRBJ2-2, with D possibly matching TRBD1 (5 bases). CDR3 length: 15 residues. Germline assignment: CDR1 MNHEY and CDR2 SVGAGI. V dropped 2 bases and J dropped 4 bases, with 11 bases sitting between them. CDR3 coding DNA: TGTGCCAGCAGTTACCTCACAGGATCCACCGGGGAGCTGTTTTTT. This sequence encodes CASSYLTGSTGELFF.

This chain links TRBV28 with TRBJ2-2; 8 bases agree with TRBD2. V was pared by 5 bases and J by 7 bases, with 15 bases of the junction left unmatched. This CDR3 contains 17 residues. Germline CDR1 MDHEN, CDR2 SYDVKM. The CDR3 DNA reads as TGTGCCAGCAGTCCCGCAGGGAGCGGGAGATCTGTCGGGGAGCTGTTTTTT. Encoded protein: CASSPAGSGRSVGELFF.

The chain links TRBV6-5 to TRBJ1-2; maybe TRBD1 (5 bases). V was trimmed by 4 bases and J by 13 bases, leaving 13 bases between them. Germline V gives CDR1 MNHEY, CDR2 SVGAGI. CDR3 length: 11 amino acids. CDR3 sequence reads: CASSFPTEVTF. CDR3 DNA: TGTGCCAGCAGTTTCCCGACAGAAGTCACCTTC.

The chain couples TRBV11-2 to TRBJ2-7, with D possibly being TRBD1 or TRBD2 (5 bases each). Germline V gene lookup returns CDR1 SGHAT and CDR2 FQNNGV. V was trimmed by 4 bases and J by 4 bases, leaving 17 bases between them. The CDR3 length is 15 residues. For the CDR3, the DNA is TGTGCCAGCAGCTCGGGGACCTCGTTGAGATACGAGCAGTACTTC. This translates into CASSSGTSLRYEQYF. The full variable domain, completed using reference TRBV11-2 and TRBJ2-7, is EAGVAQSPRYKIIEKRQSVAFWCNPISGHATLYWYQQILGQGPKLLIQFQNNGVVDDSQLPKDRFSAERLKGVDSTLKIQPAKLEDSAVYLCASSSGTSLRYEQYFGPGTRLTVT.

This clone has only one observation. The V call is TRBV6-5, the J call TRBJ2-7; the match to TRBD1 covers 7 bases. With 10 bases clipped from V and 6 bases from J, the junction kept 9 bases outside the gene matches. The CDR3 is made up of 12 amino acids. From germline, CDR1 is MNHEY and CDR2 SVGAGI. CDR3 DNA sequence: TGTGCCATCCAGGAAGGGGGCTCCGAGCAGTACTTC. Its translation is CAIQEGGSEQYF.

The gene calls are TRBV9 and TRBJ1-2, with a tentative D call TRBD1 (5 bases). CDR3 size: 15 residues. The germline V gene has CDR1 SGDLS and CDR2 YYNGEE. V lost 0 bases and J lost 0, with 9 bases in between. CDR3 in amino acids: CASSVATASNYGYTF. The CDR3 nucleotides are TGTGCCAGCAGCGTAGCGACAGCTTCTAACTATGGCTACACCTTC.

The chain uses TRBV27 and TRBJ2-6, with D hard to call. Germline V lookup: CDR1 MNHEY, CDR2 SMNVEV (reference sequence). The length of the CDR3 is 16 residues. With 5 bases removed from V and 0 bases from J, the gap between germline ends came to 11 bases. CDR3 nucleotide sequence: TGTGCCAGCAGTCCCATCCGGAACTCTGGGGCCAACGTCCTGACTTTC. Its protein is CASSPIRNSGANVLTF.

This chain uses TRBV7-2 with TRBJ1-1; the D gene is possibly TRBD1 (5 bases). CDR3 length: 16 amino acids. CDR1 and CDR2 (germline): SGHTA, FQGNSA. The germline V and J ends were trimmed by 4 bases and 1 base, with 16 bases remaining between them. The DNA for the CDR3 is TGTGCCAGCAGCTGGGGATATGTGGGACCGAACACTGAAGCTTTCTTT. Residues: CASSWGYVGPNTEAFF.

The V gene is TRBV19, the J gene TRBJ2-1; TRBD2 matches at 7 bases. From germline, CDR1 is LNHDA and CDR2 SQIVND (reference sequence). This CDR3 is built from 15 residues. After removal of 3 bases from V and 0 bases from J, the junction contained 2 bases not matched to a gene. The chain's CDR3 is CASSIRGVSYNEQFF. The CDR3 DNA reads TGTGCCAGTAGTATTCGGGGGGTCTCCTACAATGAGCAGTTCTTC.

The chain combines TRBV11-2 with TRBJ2-5; the D gene is possibly TRBD2 (5 bases). The CDR3 sequence is 13 residues long. V lost 2 bases to trimming and J lost 7 bases, with 11 bases between them. Germline CDR1 is SGHAT and CDR2 is FQNNGV. Here the CDR3 DNA reads TGTGCCAGCAGCTTATCCGGGGTCTCGACCCAGTACTTC. Protein product: CASSLSGVSTQYF.

The V and J genes are TRBV6-5 and TRBJ2-7; 11 bases agree with TRBD1. Trimming at V came to 4 bases and at J to 6 bases, leaving 5 bases not matched to a gene. The CDR3 is 14 residues long. Germline V CDR1 and CDR2: MNHEY, SVGAGI. The CDR3 region has the DNA TGTGCCAGCAGTTTTCCCGGGACAGGGGGCGAGCAGTACTTC. It yields the protein CASSFPGTGGEQYF.